These 3 T cell receptor beta chains originate from one sample sequenced in a study of radiation and T cells in renal cell carcinoma. This table comes from immunoSEQ multiplex PCR, and its TCRdb copy is limited to in-frame clones, with some not included. Of 87,000 or so clones in the sample, less than 90% are singletons; the top ten hold approximately 8.4%. Stated time point: baseline pretreatment blood. The treatment denotes: 15 Gy SBRT to primary tumor, nephrectomy 4 weeks later. The specimen comprised blood, sampled from a patient whose treatment included radiotherapy and nephrectomy. The receptors were sampled from a man aged 45-65 years with renal cell carcinoma.

The J gene is TRBJ2-3, the V gene TRBV5-1; D may be TRBD1 or TRBD2 (6 bases each). Trimming shortened V by 6 bases and J by 3 bases, and 14 bases separated the two germline ends. The CDR3 is 14 amino acids. The germline V gene has CDR1 SGHRS and CDR2 YFSETQ. CDR3 DNA sequence: TGCGCCAGCACGAATGAGGGGGGAACAGATACGCAGTATTTT. Its translation is CASTNEGGTDTQYF.

The table lists this clone with a count of one. The chain couples TRBV19 to TRBJ1-2, with D maybe TRBD1 (5 bases). CDR1 and CDR2 (germline): LNHDA, SQIVND (reference sequence). V was shortened by 5 bases and J by 4 bases, with 17 bases between the two germline ends. The CDR3 covers 15 residues. The CDR3 here is CASSLHRDRSYGYTF. The DNA for the CDR3 is TGTGCCAGTAGTCTCCACCGGGACCGCAGCTATGGCTACACCTTC.

The chain employs TRBV7-6 and TRBJ1-1; 8 nucleotides agree with TRBD1. Germline loops: CDR1 SGHVS, CDR2 FNYEAQ. The CDR3 covers 15 residues. The ends lost 1 base at V and 1 base at J; junction bases unmatched: 2. Written as DNA, the CDR3 is TGTGCCAGCAGCTTAGAGACAGGGGCGAACACTGAAGCTTTCTTT. Translation gives CASSLETGANTEAFF.